This TCR beta chain was obtained from a study of CXCR3-negative and CXCR3-positive naive CD8 T cells. Overall study results and limits: Naive subsets were similarly diverse, while memory CD8+ repertoires were much less diverse. Naive cells, whether CXCR3-negative or CXCR3-positive, had similar TRBV-TRBJ usage, while memory cells differed. Hydrophobicity was higher for TRB CDR3s found in CXCR3-positive naive cells than in CXCR3-negative naive cells.

The CDR3 runs 16 residues. The germline V gene encodes CDR1 SGDLS and CDR2 YYNGEE. Naive CD8+ T cells showed CD45RO-CCR7+CD27+CD95-. The libraries of TRB cDNA were prepared using 5' RACE with UMI labels. For each CDR3 protein, TCRdb gives one entry from its re-call of the 5' RACE reads, without DNA. Its listing shows roughly 56,000 distinct CDR3 sequences. Details on this clonotype: Its antigen is not known.

This sequence originates from a human donor in good health. Some clones in this sample may be carry-over from other donors' samples. The chain is built from TRBV9 and TRBJ2-7; TCRdb selects TRBD2, and the lack of DNA leaves this call unchecked. Sequenced material: naive CXCR3- CD8+ T cells from blood. Noted subset: CD45RO-CCR7+CD27+CD95- naive CD8+ T cells lacking CXCR3 (TNR3-). CDR3 in amino acids: CASSVGSSGGSYEQYF. Complete variable domain (other parts from reference TRBV9 and TRBJ2-7): DSGVTQTPKHLITATGQRVTLRCSPRSGDLSVYWYQQSLDQGLQFLIQYYNGEERAKGNILERFSAQQFPDLHSELNLSSLELGDSALYFCASSVGSSGGSYEQYFGPGTRLTVT.